This note documents a single T cell receptor (beta chain) sequence. The germline V gene has CDR1 SEHNR and CDR2 FQNEAQ (reference sequence). This CDR3 has 15 amino acids. V was clipped by 3 bases and J by 6 bases; unmatched bases: 4. This record belongs to a study of shared clonotypes between healthy human individuals. Some clones are missing from TCRdb's copy, which holds only in-frame ones; the method was immunoSEQ multiplex PCR. The data hold 600,000 to 750,000 clones, with roughly 87% observed a single time. The origin of this receptor is a man between 18 and 29 years old in good health. Some clones in this sample may be carry-over from other donors' samples. The sample consisted of memory CD8+ T cells from PBMCs. Subset denoted: CD45RO+ cells pooled with CCR7-negative TemRA cells. The chain is built from TRBV7-9 and TRBJ2-1; 11 nucleotides line up with TRBD2. The CDR3 nucleotides are TGTGCCAGCAGCTTCCTAGCGGGAGGCGTCAATGAGCAGTTCTTC. This translates into CASSFLAGGVNEQFF.